This T cell receptor beta chain was retrieved from a study of blood T cell repertoires in COVID-19 (dated by TCRdb to 2019 to 2021). Background for the entire study: Collaborator samples came from the United States, Italy and Spain and covered acute and convalescent phases of COVID-19. Where HLA class I and class II types were available, the types were taken from metadata supplied by the sample provider, not from assay-based typing. The sample metadata nearly always contained a de-identified subject ID, COVID-19 status, age in years and sex. A freely available public database, intended as a resource for researchers studying the immune response to SARS-CoV-2, is where the repertoires were released. The material from the prospective study consisted of cDNA or gDNA derived from T cells, B-cell-depleted T cells, or PBMCs. Samples were obtained from the ongoing ImmuneRACE study (first 160 participants) and from 1,200 or so subjects provided by 6 global collaborators. Subjects who had been exposed to COVID-19, were actively infected with it, or had recovered from it provided the deeply sampled blood TCRbeta repertoires that made up the dataset. The research as a whole found: The quantity of clinical and demographic metadata differed by source and by participant and was supplied without curation.

The immunoSEQ Assay, a bias-controlled multiplex PCR, was used to amplify TCRbeta CDR3 regions from genomic DNA. The paper's data handling went like this. Nucleated cell counts per sample were estimated from amplification of reference gene primers within the assay. To quantify the absolute abundance of each unique TCRbeta CDR3 rearrangement, sequence reads were collapsed and filtered. Productive Simpson clonality was computed per sample as the square root of Simpson's diversity index over productive rearrangements. Here the immuneACCESS table is served through TCRdb, limited to in-frame sequences with V and J called. Missing clones are a known gap in these copies; in checked studies unresolved V genes cover under half, and the rest lacks a known reason. V and J calls and clone size are given by that table; D and trimming were obtained from the DNA. This sample has approximately 100,000 clones in its table, and roughly nine tenths of those were observed once. The ten largest clonotypes hold approximately 31% of the sample.

As concerns this clone: Its binding antigen is unknown. The record has no base qualities; no much larger clone is one base away.

The collaborating institutions used their own protocols to collect whole blood in K2EDTA tubes. Collaborator samples were shipped for TCRbeta analysis as frozen whole blood, isolated PBMCs, or DNA extracted from either sample type. V has 0 bases trimmed and J has 4 bases trimmed; junction bases matching no gene number 6. CDR1 and CDR2 (SGDLS, YYNGEE) derive from the germline V gene. The CDR3, from cysteine to phenylalanine, totals 15 residues. Solely the CDR3 DNA is kept, with 45 bases framed from the first base. Material for sequencing was peripheral blood. This TCR was recovered from a woman aged 80 or over with acute or convalescent COVID-19. The rearrangement joined TRBV9 to TRBJ1-2; TRBD1 lines up with 7 middle nucleotides. The sequenced DNA: TGTGCCAGCAGCGTAGCGGTACAGGGGCTCTATGGCTACACCTTC. This sequence encodes CASSVAVQGLYGYTF.